The T cell receptor beta chain described here comes from a study of blood T cell repertoires in COVID-19. Study details: Both acute and convalescent COVID-19 samples were obtained from the United States, Italy and Spain. PBMCs, B-cell-depleted T cells, or T cells provided the cDNA or gDNA that made up the material.

Original methodology: Reference gene primers were amplified, and this amplification served to estimate nucleated cell counts. Some clones are missing from TCRdb's copy, which holds only in-frame ones; the method was immunoSEQ multiplex PCR. V, J and clone size reflect that table, while D and trimming were determined from the DNA. This repertoire shows around 150,000 clones, 90% found once; its top ten account for 18%. Germline CDR1 is SGHTA and CDR2 is FQGNSA. Germline trimming cut 10 bases from V and 4 bases from J; bases unmatched to any gene: 6. The CDR3 runs 13 residues. The V and J genes are TRBV7-2 and TRBJ2-5, with TRBD2 matching over 10 bases. The receptor comes from a man aged 55 to 69 with active or convalescent COVID-19. The sample comprised peripheral blood. CDR3 sequence: CATAGGDGETQYF. CDR3 nucleotide sequence: TGTGCCACAGCGGGGGGGGACGGAGAGACCCAGTACTTC.